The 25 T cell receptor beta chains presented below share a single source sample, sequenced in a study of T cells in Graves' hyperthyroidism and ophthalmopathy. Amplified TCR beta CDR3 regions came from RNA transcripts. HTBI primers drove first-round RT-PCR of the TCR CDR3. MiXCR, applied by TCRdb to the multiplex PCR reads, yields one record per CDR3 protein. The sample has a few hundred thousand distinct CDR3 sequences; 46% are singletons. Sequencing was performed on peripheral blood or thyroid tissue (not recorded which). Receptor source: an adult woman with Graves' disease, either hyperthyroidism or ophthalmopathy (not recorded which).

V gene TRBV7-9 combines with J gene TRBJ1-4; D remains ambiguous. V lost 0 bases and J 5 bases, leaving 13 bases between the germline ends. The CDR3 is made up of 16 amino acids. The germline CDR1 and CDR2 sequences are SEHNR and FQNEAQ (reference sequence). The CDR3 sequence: CASSLALGKENEKLFF. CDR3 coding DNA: TGTGCCAGCAGCTTAGCCCTGGGAAAGGAGAATGAAAAACTGTTTTTT.

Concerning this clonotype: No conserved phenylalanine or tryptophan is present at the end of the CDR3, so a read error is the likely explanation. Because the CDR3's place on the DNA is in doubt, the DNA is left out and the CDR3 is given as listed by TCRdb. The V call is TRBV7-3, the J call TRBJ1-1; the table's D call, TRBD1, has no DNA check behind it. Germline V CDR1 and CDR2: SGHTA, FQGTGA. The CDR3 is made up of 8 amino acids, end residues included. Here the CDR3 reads CASSLGPH.

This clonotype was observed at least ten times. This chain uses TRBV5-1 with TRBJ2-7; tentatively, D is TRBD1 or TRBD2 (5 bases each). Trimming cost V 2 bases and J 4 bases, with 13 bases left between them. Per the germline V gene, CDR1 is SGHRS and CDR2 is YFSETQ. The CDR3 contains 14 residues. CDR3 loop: CASSFPGRGYEQYF. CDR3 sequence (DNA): TGCGCCAGCAGCTTTCCGGGACGCGGTTACGAGCAGTACTTC.

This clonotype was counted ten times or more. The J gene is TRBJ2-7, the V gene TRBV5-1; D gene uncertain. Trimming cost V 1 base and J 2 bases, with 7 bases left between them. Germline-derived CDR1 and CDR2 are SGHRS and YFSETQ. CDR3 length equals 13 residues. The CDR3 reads CASSLMGTYEQYF. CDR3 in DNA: TGCGCCAGCAGCTTGATGGGGACCTACGAGCAGTACTTC.

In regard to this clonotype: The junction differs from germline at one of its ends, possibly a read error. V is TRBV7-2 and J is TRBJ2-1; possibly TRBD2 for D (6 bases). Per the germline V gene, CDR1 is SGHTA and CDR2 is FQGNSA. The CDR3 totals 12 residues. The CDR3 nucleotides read TGTGCCAGCACGCGGGACCGCAATCAGCAGTTCTTC. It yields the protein CASTRDRNQQFF.

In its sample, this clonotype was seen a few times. The CDR3 region has the DNA TGTGCCAGTAGTATAACCGGGACTAGCGTTGCCGAGCAGTACTTC. The encoded protein is CASSITGTSVAEQYF. The chain has TRBV19 and TRBJ2-7; 10 nucleotides line up with TRBD2. This CDR3 spans 15 amino acids. The germline CDR1 and CDR2 sequences are LNHDA and SQIVND (reference sequence). V gave up 2 bases and J gave up 6 bases; unmatched junction bases: 7.

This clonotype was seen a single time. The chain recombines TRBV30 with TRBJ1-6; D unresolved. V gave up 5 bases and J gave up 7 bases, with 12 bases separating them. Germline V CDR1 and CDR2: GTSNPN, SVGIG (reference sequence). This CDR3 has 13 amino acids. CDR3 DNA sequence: TGTGCCTGGGACCCGGGAGCAAATTCACCCCTCCACTTT. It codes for CAWDPGANSPLHF.

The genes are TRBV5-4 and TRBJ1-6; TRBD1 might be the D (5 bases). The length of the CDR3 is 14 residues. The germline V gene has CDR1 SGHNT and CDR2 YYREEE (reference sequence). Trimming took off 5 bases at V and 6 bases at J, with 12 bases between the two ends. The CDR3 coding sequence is TGTGCCAGCAGACCGGGACGGACTAATTCACCCCTCCACTTT. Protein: CASRPGRTNSPLHF.

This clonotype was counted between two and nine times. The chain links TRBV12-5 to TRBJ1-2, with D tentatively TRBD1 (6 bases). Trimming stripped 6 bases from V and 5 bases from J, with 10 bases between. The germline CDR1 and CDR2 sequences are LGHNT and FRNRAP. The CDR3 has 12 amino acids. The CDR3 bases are TGTGCTAGTGGCACCGGGACATATGGCTACACCTTC. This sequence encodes CASGTGTYGYTF.

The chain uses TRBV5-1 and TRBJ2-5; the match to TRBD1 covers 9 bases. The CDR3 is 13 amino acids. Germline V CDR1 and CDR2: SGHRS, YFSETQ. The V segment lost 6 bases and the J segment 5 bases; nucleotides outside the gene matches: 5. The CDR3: CASNAGTGETQYF. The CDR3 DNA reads TGCGCCAGCAACGCCGGGACAGGGGAGACCCAGTACTTC.

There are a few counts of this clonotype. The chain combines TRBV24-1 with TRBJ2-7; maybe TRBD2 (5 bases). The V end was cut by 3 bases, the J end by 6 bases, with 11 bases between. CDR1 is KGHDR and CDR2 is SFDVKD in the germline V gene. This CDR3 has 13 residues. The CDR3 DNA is TGTGCCACCAGTGATCAGCCCCGGGGCGAGCAGTACTTC. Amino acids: CATSDQPRGEQYF.

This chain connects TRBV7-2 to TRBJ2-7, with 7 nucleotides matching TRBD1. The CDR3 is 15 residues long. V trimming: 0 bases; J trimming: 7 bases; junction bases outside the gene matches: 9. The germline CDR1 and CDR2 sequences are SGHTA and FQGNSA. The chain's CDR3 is CASSLAGQITGEQYF. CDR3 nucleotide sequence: TGTGCCAGCAGCTTAGCGGGACAGATCACCGGGGAGCAGTACTTC.

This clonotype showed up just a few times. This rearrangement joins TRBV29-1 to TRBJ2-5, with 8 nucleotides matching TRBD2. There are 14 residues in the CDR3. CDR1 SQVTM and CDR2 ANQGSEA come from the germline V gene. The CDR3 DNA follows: TGCAGACCGAAGCGGGAGTGGGTTGGAGAGACCCAGTACTTC. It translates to CRPKREWVGETQYF.

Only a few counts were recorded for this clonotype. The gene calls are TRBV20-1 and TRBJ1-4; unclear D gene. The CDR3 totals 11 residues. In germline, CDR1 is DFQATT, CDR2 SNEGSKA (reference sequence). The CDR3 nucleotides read TGCAGCCCCCTTGGCGGTGAAAAACTGTTTTTT. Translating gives CSPLGGEKLFF.

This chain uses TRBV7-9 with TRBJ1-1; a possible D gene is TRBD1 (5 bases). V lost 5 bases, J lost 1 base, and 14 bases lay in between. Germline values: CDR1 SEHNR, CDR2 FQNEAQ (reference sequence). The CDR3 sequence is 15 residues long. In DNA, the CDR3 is TGTGCCAGCAGCATGCGCGGGGCAGGGAACACTGAAGCTTTCTTT. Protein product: CASSMRGAGNTEAFF.

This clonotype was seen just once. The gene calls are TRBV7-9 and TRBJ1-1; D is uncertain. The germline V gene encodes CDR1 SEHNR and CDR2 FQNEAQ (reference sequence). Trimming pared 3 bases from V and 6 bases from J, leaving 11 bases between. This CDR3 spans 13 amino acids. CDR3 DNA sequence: TGTGCCAGCAGCTTGACGACATTCCCTGAAGCTTTCTTT. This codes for CASSLTTFPEAFF.

The CDR3 DNA reads as TGTGCCAGCATCCCAATCCTCTCTGGAAACACCATATATTTT. Encoded protein: CASIPILSGNTIYF. This chain uses TRBV2 with TRBJ1-3; no definite D call. Looked up from germline, CDR1 is SNHLY and CDR2 is FYNNEI. The V gene lost 7 bases and the J gene lost 0 bases, with 10 bases spanning the gap. CDR3 size: 14 residues. The full variable domain, in which reference TRBV2 and TRBJ1-3 provide the parts outside the CDR3, is EPEVTQTPSHQVTQMGQEVILRCVPISNHLYFYWYRQILGQKVEFLVSFYNNEISEKSEIFDDQFSVERPDGSNFTLKIRSTKLEDSAMYFCASIPILSGNTIYFGEGSWLTVV.

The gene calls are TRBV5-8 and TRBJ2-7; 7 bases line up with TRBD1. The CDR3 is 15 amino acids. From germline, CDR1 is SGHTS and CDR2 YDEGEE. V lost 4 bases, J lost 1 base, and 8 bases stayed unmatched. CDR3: CASSQARDRSYEQYF. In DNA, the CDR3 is TGTGCCAGCAGCCAAGCACGGGACAGATCCTACGAGCAGTACTTC.

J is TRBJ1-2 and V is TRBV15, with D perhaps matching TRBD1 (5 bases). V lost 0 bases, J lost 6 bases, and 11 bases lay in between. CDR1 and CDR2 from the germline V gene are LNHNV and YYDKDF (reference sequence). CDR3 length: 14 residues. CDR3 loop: CATSRDAGFHGYTF. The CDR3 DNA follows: TGTGCCACCAGCAGAGATGCAGGGTTTCATGGCTACACCTTC. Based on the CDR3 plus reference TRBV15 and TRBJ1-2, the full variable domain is DAMVIQNPRYQVTQFGKPVTLSCSQTLNHNVMYWYQQKSSQAPKLLFHYYDKDFNNEADTPDNFQSRRPNTSFCFLDIRSPGLGDTAMYLCATSRDAGFHGYTFGSGTRLTVV.

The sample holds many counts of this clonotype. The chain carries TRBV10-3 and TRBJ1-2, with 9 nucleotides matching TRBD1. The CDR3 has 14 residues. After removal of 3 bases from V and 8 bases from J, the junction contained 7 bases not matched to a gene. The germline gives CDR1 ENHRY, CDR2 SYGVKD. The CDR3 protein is CAISDPDRGDGYTF. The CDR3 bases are TGTGCCATCAGTGACCCGGACAGGGGTGACGGCTACACCTTC.

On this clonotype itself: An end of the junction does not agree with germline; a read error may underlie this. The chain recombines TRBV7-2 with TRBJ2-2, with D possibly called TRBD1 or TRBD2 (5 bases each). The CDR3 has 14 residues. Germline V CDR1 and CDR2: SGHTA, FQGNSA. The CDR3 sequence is CASSLWGNTGELSW. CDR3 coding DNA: TGTGCCAGCAGCTTATGGGGGAACACCGGGGAGCTGTCTTGG.

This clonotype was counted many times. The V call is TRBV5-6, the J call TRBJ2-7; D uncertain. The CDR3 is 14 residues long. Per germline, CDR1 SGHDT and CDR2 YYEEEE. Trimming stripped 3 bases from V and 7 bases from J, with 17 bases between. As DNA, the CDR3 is TGTGCCAGCAGCTCCGGGCCCCTCTCGGGTGAGCAGTACTTC. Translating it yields CASSSGPLSGEQYF.

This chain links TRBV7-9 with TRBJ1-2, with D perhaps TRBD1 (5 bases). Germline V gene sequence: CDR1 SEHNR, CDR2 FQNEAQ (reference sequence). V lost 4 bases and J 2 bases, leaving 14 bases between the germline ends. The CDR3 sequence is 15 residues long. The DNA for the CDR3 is TGTGCCAGCAGCTCACAGGTTAAGCTGAACTATGGCTACACCTTC. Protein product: CASSSQVKLNYGYTF. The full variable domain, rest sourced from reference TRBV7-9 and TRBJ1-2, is DTGVSQNPRHKITKRGQNVTFRCDPISEHNRLYWYRQTLGQGPEFLTYFQNEAQLEKSRLLSDRFSAERPKGSFSTLEIQRTEQGDSAMYLCASSSQVKLNYGYTFGSGTRLTVV.

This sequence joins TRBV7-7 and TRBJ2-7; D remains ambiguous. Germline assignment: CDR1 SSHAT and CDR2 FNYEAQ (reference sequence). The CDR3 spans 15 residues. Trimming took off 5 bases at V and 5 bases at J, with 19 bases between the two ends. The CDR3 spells CASSPKGSSTHEQYF. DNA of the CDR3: TGTGCCAGCAGCCCGAAGGGCTCCTCCACCCACGAGCAGTACTTC.

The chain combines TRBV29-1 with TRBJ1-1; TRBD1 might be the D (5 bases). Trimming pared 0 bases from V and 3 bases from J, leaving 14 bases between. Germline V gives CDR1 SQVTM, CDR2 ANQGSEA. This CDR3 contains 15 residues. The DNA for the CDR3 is TGCAGCGTTGAAGAGCAGGGTAAGGCGGACACTGAAGCTTTCTTT. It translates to CSVEEQGKADTEAFF.